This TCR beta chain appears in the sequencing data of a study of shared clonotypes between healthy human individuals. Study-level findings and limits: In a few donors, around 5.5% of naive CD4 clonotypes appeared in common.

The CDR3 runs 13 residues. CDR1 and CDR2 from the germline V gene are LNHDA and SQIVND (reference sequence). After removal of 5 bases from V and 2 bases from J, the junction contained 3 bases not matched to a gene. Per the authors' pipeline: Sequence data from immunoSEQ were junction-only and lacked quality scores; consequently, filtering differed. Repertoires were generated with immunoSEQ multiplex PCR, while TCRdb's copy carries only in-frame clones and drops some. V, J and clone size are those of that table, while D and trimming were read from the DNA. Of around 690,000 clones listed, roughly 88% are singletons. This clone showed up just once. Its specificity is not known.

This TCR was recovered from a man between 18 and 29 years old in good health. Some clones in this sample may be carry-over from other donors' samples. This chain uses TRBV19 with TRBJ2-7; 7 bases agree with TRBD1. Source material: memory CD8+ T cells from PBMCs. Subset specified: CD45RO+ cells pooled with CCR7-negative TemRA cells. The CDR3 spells CASSDGTAYEQYF. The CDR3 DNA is TGTGCCAGTAGTGATGGGACAGCCTACGAGCAGTACTTC.